The 18 T cell receptor beta chains below all came from one sample that was sequenced in a study of identical twins. One entry per CDR3 protein results from TCRdb running MiXCR on the 5' RACE reads. Of just under 550,000 distinct CDR3 sequences listed, about 15% are singletons. These same records also appear under a second study, on yellow fever vaccine responses in identical twins.

The sequenced sample consisted of CD4+ T cells sorted from blood. Receptors originate from a woman in her late teens or twenties in good health.

This rearrangement joins TRBV5-6 to TRBJ1-5; D gene uncertain. Between the trimmed V and J ends, which lost 4 bases and 10 bases, there was a span of 12 bases. CDR1 and CDR2 from the germline V gene are SGHDT and YYEEEE. CDR3 length equals 12 residues. The DNA of the CDR3 is TGTGCCAGCAGCACCCGGCTGCTACCCCAGCATTTT. Translation: CASSTRLLPQHF.

This clonotype was found many times. This rearrangement joins TRBV10-3 to TRBJ2-3; D gene uncertain. CDR3 length equals 12 residues. Germline CDR1 ENHRY, CDR2 SYGVKD. V was cut by 6 bases and J by 0 bases, with 4 bases left in between. This CDR3 reads CAISGSTDTQYF. The CDR3 coding sequence is TGTGCCATCAGCGGAAGCACAGATACGCAGTATTTT.

V is TRBV4-1 and J is TRBJ2-1, with D maybe TRBD2 (6 bases). V lost 2 bases, J lost 8 bases, and 16 bases lay in between. This CDR3 contains 15 residues. The germline gives CDR1 MGHRA, CDR2 YSYEKL. The CDR3 spells CASSQLGGQVHEQFF. CDR3 nucleotides: TGCGCCAGCAGCCAACTCGGAGGGCAGGTGCATGAGCAGTTCTTC.

Only a few counts were recorded for this clonotype. The chain is built from TRBV7-3 and TRBJ2-5; 7 bases line up with TRBD2. This CDR3 region has 15 residues. CDR1 is SGHTA, CDR2 FQGTGA, per germline. Trimming removed 1 base from V and 0 bases from J; junction bases left unmatched: 2. CDR3 DNA: TGTGCCAGCAGCTTAAGGGGGGGGTACCAAGAGACCCAGTACTTC. It translates to CASSLRGGYQETQYF.

V usage is TRBV20-1 and J usage is TRBJ1-1; D is undetermined. Germline values: CDR1 DFQATT, CDR2 SNEGSKA (reference sequence). The CDR3 runs 14 residues. Trimming cost V 6 bases and J 1 base, with 15 bases left between them. CDR3 sequence reads: CSATTSVPNTEAFF. The CDR3 DNA is TGCAGTGCCACTACCTCCGTCCCGAACACTGAAGCTTTCTTT.

The rearrangement uses TRBV20-1 and TRBJ2-1; the match to TRBD1 covers 10 bases. The CDR3 is 15 residues long. Germline V lookup: CDR1 DFQATT, CDR2 SNEGSKA (reference sequence). V was pared by 6 bases and J by 3 bases, with 8 bases of the junction left unmatched. The CDR3 reads CSADPGQGLYNEQFF. As DNA, the CDR3 is TGCAGTGCCGATCCGGGACAGGGGCTCTACAATGAGCAGTTCTTC.

This clonotype showed up many times. The chain combines TRBV24-1 with TRBJ2-1, with unresolved D. Trimming removed 4 bases from V and 4 bases from J, with 10 bases in between. Germline V gene sequence: CDR1 KGHDR, CDR2 SFDVKD. This CDR3 region has 14 residues. In DNA, the CDR3 is TGTGCCACCAGTGACGTTGACCAGTACAATGAGCAGTTCTTC. This sequence encodes CATSDVDQYNEQFF.

V usage is TRBV3-1 and J usage is TRBJ2-7; 13 bases fit TRBD2. Germline loops: CDR1 LGHDT, CDR2 YNNKEL (reference sequence). The V segment lost 4 bases and the J segment 4 bases; nucleotides outside the gene matches: 7. The CDR3 is 16 residues long. The CDR3 nucleotides read TGTGCCAGCAGCCCAGCACTAGCGGGAGGGCATTACGAGCAGTACTTC. Its protein is CASSPALAGGHYEQYF.

This clonotype has only a few counts. This sequence joins TRBV28 and TRBJ2-1; the D gene is possibly TRBD2 (6 bases). Deletions cut 7 bases from V and 0 bases from J, with 13 bases between. This CDR3 has 15 residues. Per the germline V gene, CDR1 is MDHEN and CDR2 is SYDVKM. CDR3 bases: TGTGCCAGCAACAGCGGGCAGAGCTCCTACAATGAGCAGTTCTTC. As protein: CASNSGQSSYNEQFF.

This clonotype was seen more than once but under ten times. This chain uses TRBV5-6 with TRBJ2-1, with TRBD1 as a possible D gene (6 bases). The germline gives CDR1 SGHDT, CDR2 YYEEEE. V was clipped by 3 bases and J by 3 bases, with 13 bases between them. This CDR3 has 15 amino acids. This CDR3 is CASSSLTGNYNEQFF. CDR3 DNA sequence: TGTGCCAGCAGCTCTCTGACAGGTAACTACAATGAGCAGTTCTTC.

This clonotype was observed a few times. The chain combines TRBV5-1 with TRBJ2-2; D is undetermined. V lost 1 base to trimming and J lost 4 bases, with 17 bases between them. Per germline, CDR1 SGHRS and CDR2 YFSETQ. CDR3 length: 17 amino acids. CDR3 protein: CASSLIRPWGSTGELFF. The CDR3 nucleotides are TGCGCCAGCAGCTTGATCAGGCCGTGGGGATCCACCGGGGAGCTGTTTTTT.

This clonotype was counted ten times or more. The chain employs TRBV12-3 or TRBV12-4 and TRBJ2-4; 7 bases fit TRBD2. The CDR3 has 14 residues. The CDR3 sequence is CATGRGSVLDIQYF. CDR3 coding DNA: TGTGCAACCGGTCGCGGGAGCGTACTAGACATTCAGTACTTC.

CDR3 nucleotide sequence: TGTGCCAGCAGCGCCCTCATTCCAGATACGCAGTATTTT. It is translated as CASSALIPDTQYF. The V call is TRBV7-2, the J call TRBJ2-3; no clear D gene. The CDR3 length is 13 residues. Trimming cost V 5 bases and J 4 bases, with 10 bases left between them. In germline, CDR1 is SGHTA, CDR2 FQGNSA. Together with reference TRBV7-2 and TRBJ2-3, the CDR3 gives the full variable domain: GAGVSQSPSNKVTEKGKDVELRCDPISGHTALYWYRQSLGQGLEFLIYFQGNSAPDKSGLPSDRFSAERTGGSVSTLTIQRTQQEDSAVYLCASSALIPDTQYFGPGTRLTVL.

V is TRBV7-9 and J is TRBJ1-1; tentative D call: TRBD1 (6 bases). Germline V gives CDR1 SEHNR, CDR2 FQNEAQ (reference sequence). Trimming took 11 bases from V and 0 from J, leaving 13 bases between them. The CDR3 length is 13 residues. The CDR3 spells CAAGGHMNTEAFF. CDR3 nucleotide sequence: TGTGCCGCCGGGGGGCACATGAACACTGAAGCTTTCTTT.

This clonotype came up many times. The DNA for the CDR3 is TGTGCCAGCAGTTACGAGCGGGGGGGCCCGAGGGAGACCCAGTACTTC. This translates into CASSYERGGPRETQYF. This chain joins TRBV6-2 or TRBV6-3 and TRBJ2-5; 10 bases are a match to TRBD2. V was clipped by 2 bases and J by 5 bases; unmatched bases: 8. Germline V gene lookup returns CDR1 MNHEY and CDR2 SVGEGT. The CDR3 contains 16 residues.

The rearrangement joins TRBV5-1 to TRBJ1-2, with D perhaps TRBD1 (5 bases). This CDR3 spans 14 amino acids. V lost 0 bases, J lost 7 bases, and 13 bases lay in between. Germline V gene lookup returns CDR1 SGHRS and CDR2 YFSETQ. The CDR3 region is CASSLAGGLSGYTF. The CDR3 coding sequence is TGCGCCAGCAGCTTGGCTGGGGGACTAAGTGGCTACACCTTC. Full variable domain (missing parts from reference TRBV5-1 and TRBJ1-2): KAGVTQTPRYLIKTRGQQVTLSCSPISGHRSVSWYQQTPGQGLQFLFEYFSETQRNKGNFPGRFSGRQFSNSRSEMNVSTLELGDSALYLCASSLAGGLSGYTFGSGTRLTVV.

This clonotype occurred a few times. The chain recombines TRBV5-6 with TRBJ1-2; no clear D. This CDR3 is 13 amino acids long. Germline V CDR1 and CDR2: SGHDT, YYEEEE. Trimming removed 4 bases at V and 1 base at J, with 8 bases between. The CDR3 sequence: CASSPARNYGYTF. The CDR3 DNA sequence: TGTGCCAGCAGCCCGGCCCGTAACTATGGCTACACCTTC.

This clonotype was seen repeatedly, ten times or more. The V gene is TRBV11-2, the J gene TRBJ2-1, with 7 positions matching TRBD2. Germline CDR1 SGHAT, CDR2 FQNNGV. V dropped 1 base and J dropped 2; count of bases not matched to a gene: 5. The CDR3 loop spans 16 amino acids. Here the CDR3 reads CASSLGGGSPYNEQFF. The DNA for the CDR3 is TGTGCCAGCAGCTTAGGTGGCGGGAGTCCCTACAATGAGCAGTTCTTC.